This is a list of T cell receptor beta chains from one sample in a study of cytomegalovirus exposure and HLA in healthy donors. Clones were read by immunoSEQ multiplex PCR, and TCRdb kept only the in-frame ones, dropping some. Of about 180,000 clones in the sample, around nine tenths were seen once. The sequenced sample consisted of PBMCs. The receptors originated from a man between 18 and 35 years old in good health and CMV-seropositive. CDR3s include the opening cysteine and the closing phenylalanine or tryptophan. Each record gives: V gene, clone size, J gene, D gene, CDR3 DNA, CDR3 protein. A D gene is named only where the DNA matches it firmly. Size values are once, few and many counts, or a class for expanded clones, and some rows have none.

>TRBV5-4|.|TRBJ2-1|TRBD2
TGTGCCAGCTCTTTAGCGGGGGGAGGCAATGAGCAGTTCTTC
CASSLAGGGNEQFF
>TRBV19|.|TRBJ1-5|TRBD1
TGTGCCAGTAGTCGGGACAGCTTCAATCAGCCCCAGCATTTT
CASSRDSFNQPQHF
>TRBV18|once|TRBJ1-2|TRBD1
TGTGCCAGCTCACCACCGGACAGGACAGCTAACTATGGCTACACCTTC
CASSPPDRTANYGYTF
>TRBV6-6|.|TRBJ2-7|.
TGTGCCACCCGCCGCGGAGAGCAGTACTTC
CATRRGEQYF
>TRBV19|.|TRBJ1-2|.
TGTGCCAGTAGTATGGCAGGGAAGTTAGCTAACTATGGCTACACCTTC
CASSMAGKLANYGYTF
>TRBV4-3|.|TRBJ2-3|TRBD2
TGCGCCAGCAGCCAAGAGGTAACTAGCGGGGGGAAGACGAATACGCAGTATTTT
CASSQEVTSGGKTNTQYF
>TRBV25-1|.|TRBJ1-6|TRBD1
TGTGCCAGCAGTGAAAAAGACAGGGATAATTCACCCCTCCACTTT
CASSEKDRDNSPLHF
>TRBV19|.|TRBJ2-1|TRBD1
TGTGCCAGTAGTATACCAGGGGGATCTCGGAATGAGCAGTTCTTC
CASSIPGGSRNEQFF
>TRBV5-1|.|TRBJ1-4|.
TGCGCCAGCAGCTTGGGGACAGCTATTAATGAAAAACTGTTTTTT
CASSLGTAINEKLFF
>TRBV11-3|.|TRBJ2-1|TRBD2
TGTGCCAGCAGCTTAGTCGGGGGGGGTGAGCAGTTCTTC
CASSLVGGGEQFF
>TRBV7-3|.|TRBJ2-1|.
TGTGCCAGCAGCGAATCATCGACTCTAGCGCCGGGCAATGAGCAGTTCTTC
CASSESSTLAPGNEQFF
>TRBV11-2|.|TRBJ2-1|TRBD2
TGTGCCAGCAGCTCCTCGTTTAGCGGGATATTAGGTGAGCAGTTCTTC
CASSSSFSGILGEQFF
>TRBV28|.|TRBJ2-7|.
TGTGCCAGCAATACTCTCCGGGTGGCGCGGGCGAACTACGAGCAGTACTTC
CASNTLRVARANYEQYF
>TRBV7-8|.|TRBJ2-1|TRBD2
TGTGCCAGCAGCTCGGGACTAGCGGGAGGCATCTCCTACAATGAGCAGTTCTTC
CASSSGLAGGISYNEQFF
>TRBV19|.|TRBJ1-5|TRBD1
TGTGCCAGTACCCGGGACAGGGGACAGCCCCAGCATTTT
CASTRDRGQPQHF
>TRBV9|.|TRBJ2-1|TRBD2
TGTGCCAGCCAGCGGGGGGACTACAATGAGCAGTTCTTC
CASQRGDYNEQFF
>TRBV6-5|.|TRBJ1-1|TRBD1
TGTGCCAGCAGTCAACAGGGGTGGGACACTGAAGCTTTCTTT
CASSQQGWDTEAFF
>TRBV29-1|.|TRBJ1-1|.
TGCAGCGTTATAGGGCAGGGTGGGTACACTGAAGCTTTCTTT
CSVIGQGGYTEAFF
>TRBV7-2|.|TRBJ2-5|.
TGTGCCAGCAGCTACCAGGGCGGCGAGACCCAGTACTTC
CASSYQGGETQYF
>TRBV6-5|.|TRBJ2-3|.
TGTGCCAGCAGTTATGGGCTCCGCACAGATACGCAGTATTTT
CASSYGLRTDTQYF
>TRBV28|.|TRBJ2-7|TRBD2
TGTGCCAGCAGCTGGGAGGGCCTCGACGAGCAGTACTTC
CASSWEGLDEQYF
>TRBV29-1|.|TRBJ1-2|.
TGCAGCGTTGACCAGGGGTCCTATGGCTACACCTTC
CSVDQGSYGYTF
>TRBV7-8|.|TRBJ2-2|TRBD2
TGTGCCAGCGAGCGGGAGAACACCGGGGAGCTGTTTTTT
CASERENTGELFF
>TRBV5-1|.|TRBJ2-1|.
TGCGCCAGCAGCTTGACGCAGTTAATCTACAATGAGCAGTTCTTC
CASSLTQLIYNEQFF
>TRBV4-3|.|TRBJ1-5|TRBD1
TGCGCCAGCAGCCAAGATGAGTCCGGACAGGGGAAACGTAGCCCCCAGCATTTT
CASSQDESGQGKRSPQHF
>TRBV29-1|.|TRBJ2-7|TRBD2
TGCAGCGCAGGACTAGCGGGAGCTCACGAGCAGTACTTC
CSAGLAGAHEQYF
>TRBV6-5|once|TRBJ2-4|.
TGTGCCAGCAGTCCCACTCACCTAGCCAAAAACATTCAGTACTTC
CASSPTHLAKNIQYF
>TRBV6-5|.|TRBJ1-1|.
TGTGCCAGCAGTTACGGGCAGATCGCTGAAGCTTTCTTT
CASSYGQIAEAFF
>TRBV6-6|.|TRBJ2-7|.
TGTGCCAGCCACTCCCGGGACTCTTACGAGCAGTACTTC
CASHSRDSYEQYF
>TRBV28|.|TRBJ2-3|TRBD2
TGTGCCAGCAAACTGACTAGCCGCGGCACAGATACGCAGTATTTT
CASKLTSRGTDTQYF
>TRBV5-6|.|TRBJ1-2|.
TGTGCCAGCAGCTCCGGCAGGAACTATGGCTACACCTTC
CASSSGRNYGYTF
>TRBV19|.|TRBJ2-7|TRBD1
TGTGCCAGTAGTAGGGACGGGACAGCTAGTTACGAGCAGTACTTC
CASSRDGTASYEQYF